This section outlines one T cell receptor (beta chain) sequence together with its context. Germline assignment: CDR1 MNHEY and CDR2 SVGAGI. Trimming took 1 base from V and 8 from J, leaving 14 bases between them. This CDR3 spans 14 amino acids. Sequencing used immunoSEQ multiplex PCR; TCRdb keeps in-frame clones, though not all of them. The repertoire holds fewer than 300,000 clones, with around 90% as singletons. The entry originates in a study of blood T cell repertoires in COVID-19. Study details: Researchers got acute and convalescent COVID-19 samples from the United States, Italy and Spain.

Participants were placed into cohorts based on the clinical history they reported. This clonotype was obtained from a woman younger than 45 who had recovered from COVID-19. The sequenced sample was PBMCs or T cells enriched from blood (not recorded which). This rearrangement joins TRBV6-5 to TRBJ1-2; D remains ambiguous. The CDR3 loop reads CASSYYRAAAGYTF. CDR3 sequence (DNA): TGTGCCAGCAGTTACTATAGGGCAGCGGCCGGCTACACCTTC.